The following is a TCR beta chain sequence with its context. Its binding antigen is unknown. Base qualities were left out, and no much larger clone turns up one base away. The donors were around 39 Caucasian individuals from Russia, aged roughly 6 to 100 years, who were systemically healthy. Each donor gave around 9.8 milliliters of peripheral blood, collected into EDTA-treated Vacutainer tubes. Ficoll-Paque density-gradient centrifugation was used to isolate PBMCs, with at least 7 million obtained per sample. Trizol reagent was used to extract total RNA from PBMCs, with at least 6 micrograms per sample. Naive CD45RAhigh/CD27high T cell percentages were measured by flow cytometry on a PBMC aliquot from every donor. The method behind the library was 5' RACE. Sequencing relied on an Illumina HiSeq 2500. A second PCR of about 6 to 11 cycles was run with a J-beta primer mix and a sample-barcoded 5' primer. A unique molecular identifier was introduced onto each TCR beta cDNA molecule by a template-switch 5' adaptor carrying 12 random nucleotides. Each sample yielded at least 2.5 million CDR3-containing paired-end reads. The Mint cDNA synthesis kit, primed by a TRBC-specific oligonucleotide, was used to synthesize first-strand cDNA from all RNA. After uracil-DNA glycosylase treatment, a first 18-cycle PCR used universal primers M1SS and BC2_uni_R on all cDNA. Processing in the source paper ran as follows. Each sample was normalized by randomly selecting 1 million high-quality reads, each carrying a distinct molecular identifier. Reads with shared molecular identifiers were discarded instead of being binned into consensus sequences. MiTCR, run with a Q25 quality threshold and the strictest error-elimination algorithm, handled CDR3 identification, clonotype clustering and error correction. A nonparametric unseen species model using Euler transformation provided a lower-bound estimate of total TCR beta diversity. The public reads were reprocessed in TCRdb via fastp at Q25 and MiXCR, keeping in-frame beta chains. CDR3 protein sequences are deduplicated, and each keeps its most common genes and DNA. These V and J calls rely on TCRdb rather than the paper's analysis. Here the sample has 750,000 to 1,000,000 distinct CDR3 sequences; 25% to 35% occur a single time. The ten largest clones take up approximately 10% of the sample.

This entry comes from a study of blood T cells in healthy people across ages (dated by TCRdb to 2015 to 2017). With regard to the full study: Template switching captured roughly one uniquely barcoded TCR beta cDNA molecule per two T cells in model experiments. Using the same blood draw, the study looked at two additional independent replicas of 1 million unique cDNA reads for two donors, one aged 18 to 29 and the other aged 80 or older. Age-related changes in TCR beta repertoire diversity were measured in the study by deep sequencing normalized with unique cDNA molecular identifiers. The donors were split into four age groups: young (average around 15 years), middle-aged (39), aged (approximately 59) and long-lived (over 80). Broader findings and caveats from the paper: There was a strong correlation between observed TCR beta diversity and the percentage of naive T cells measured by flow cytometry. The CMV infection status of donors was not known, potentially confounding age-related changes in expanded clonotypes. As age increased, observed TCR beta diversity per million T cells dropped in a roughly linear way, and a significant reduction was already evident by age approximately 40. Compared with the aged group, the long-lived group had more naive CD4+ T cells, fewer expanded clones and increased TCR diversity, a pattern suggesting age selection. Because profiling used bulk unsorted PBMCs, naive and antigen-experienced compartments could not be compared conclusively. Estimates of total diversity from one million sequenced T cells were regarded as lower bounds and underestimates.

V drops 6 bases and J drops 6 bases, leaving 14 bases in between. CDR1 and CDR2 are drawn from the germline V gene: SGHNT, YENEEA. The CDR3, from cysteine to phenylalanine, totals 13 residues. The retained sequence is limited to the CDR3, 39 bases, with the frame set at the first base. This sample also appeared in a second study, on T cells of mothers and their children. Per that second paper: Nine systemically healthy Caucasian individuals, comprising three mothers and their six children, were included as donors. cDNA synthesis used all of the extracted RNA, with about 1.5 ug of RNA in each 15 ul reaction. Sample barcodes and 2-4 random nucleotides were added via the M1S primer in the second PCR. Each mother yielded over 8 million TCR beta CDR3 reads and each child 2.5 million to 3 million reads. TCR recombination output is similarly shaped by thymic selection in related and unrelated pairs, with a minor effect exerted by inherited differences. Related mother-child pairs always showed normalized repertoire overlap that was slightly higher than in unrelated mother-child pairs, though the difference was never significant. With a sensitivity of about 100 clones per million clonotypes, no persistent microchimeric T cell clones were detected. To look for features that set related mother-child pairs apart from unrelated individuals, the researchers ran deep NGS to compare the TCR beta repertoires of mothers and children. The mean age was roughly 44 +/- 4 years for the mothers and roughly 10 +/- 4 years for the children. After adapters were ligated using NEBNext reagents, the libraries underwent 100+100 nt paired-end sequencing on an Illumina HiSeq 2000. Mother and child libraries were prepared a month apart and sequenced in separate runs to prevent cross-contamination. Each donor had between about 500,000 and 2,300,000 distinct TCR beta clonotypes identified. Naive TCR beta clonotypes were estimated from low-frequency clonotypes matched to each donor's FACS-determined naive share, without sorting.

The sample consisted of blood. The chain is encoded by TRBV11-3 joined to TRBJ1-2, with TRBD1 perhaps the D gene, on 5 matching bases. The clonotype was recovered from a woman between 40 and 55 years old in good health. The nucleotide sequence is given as TGTGCCAGCAGTGGTGAAAACAGGAATGGCTACACCTTC. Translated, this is CASSGENRNGYTF.